This TCR beta chain was identified in a study of blood T cells in healthy people across ages. A note on this clonotype: Its matching antigen is unknown.

Together with a sample-barcoded 5' primer, a J-beta primer mix was included in a second PCR lasting roughly 6 to 12 cycles. Each CDR3 protein gets one entry after TCRdb re-called the 5' RACE reads with MiXCR. The sample carries over 500,000 distinct CDR3 sequences, about 26% recorded once. This CDR3 has 18 amino acids. J lost 1 base, V lost 4 bases, and 9 bases had no gene match. The germline gives CDR1 MGHDK, CDR2 SYGVNS. Study-level results: The authors considered diversity estimates from one million T cells to be underestimates.

This same sample was also part of a study on T cells of mothers and their children. That investigation notes: Researchers put all of the extracted RNA into cDNA synthesis, using roughly 1.5 ug per 15 ul. Around 3.2 million TCR beta reads per child versus over 9 million per mother. For unrelated pairs as for related ones, thymic selection shapes TCR recombination output similarly.

The rearrangement links TRBV25-1 to TRBJ2-4; 11 nucleotides match TRBD2. The source of this sequence is a boy under 10 years old in good health. The material sequenced was blood. The CDR3: CASSGLAGGGWAKNIQYF. The CDR3 DNA reads TGTGCCAGCAGTGGCCTAGCGGGAGGAGGCTGGGCCAAAAACATTCAGTACTTC.